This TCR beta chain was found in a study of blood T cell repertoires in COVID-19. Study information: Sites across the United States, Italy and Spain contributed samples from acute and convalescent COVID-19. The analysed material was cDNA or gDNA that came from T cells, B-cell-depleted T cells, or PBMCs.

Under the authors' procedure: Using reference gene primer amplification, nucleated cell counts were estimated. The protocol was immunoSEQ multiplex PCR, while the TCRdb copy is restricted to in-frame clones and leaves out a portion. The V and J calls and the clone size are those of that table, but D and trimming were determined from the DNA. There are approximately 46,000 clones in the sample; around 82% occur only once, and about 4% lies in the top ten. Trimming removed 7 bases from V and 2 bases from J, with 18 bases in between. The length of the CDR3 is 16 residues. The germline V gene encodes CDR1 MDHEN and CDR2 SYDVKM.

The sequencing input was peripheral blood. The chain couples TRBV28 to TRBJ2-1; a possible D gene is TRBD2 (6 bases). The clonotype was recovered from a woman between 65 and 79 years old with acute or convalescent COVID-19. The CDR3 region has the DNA TGTGCCAGCAATGTGGGCGGGGTTGGGACCTACAATGAGCAGTTCTTC. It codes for CASNVGGVGTYNEQFF.